This T cell receptor (beta chain) was sequenced for a study of T cell repertoires in aging, cancer and after chemotherapy. Points from the study as a whole: Healthy donors lost TCR diversity with age mainly through richness, cancer patients through richness and evenness. Immunological memory after chemotherapy cannot be judged from the repertoire data. Compared with age-matched healthy donors, untreated hematological or solid cancer patients showed higher blood TCR clonality.

Multiplex touch-down PCR with TRB-A/B primers amplified rearranged V-D-J TRB sequences. TCRdb used MiXCR to reprocess the multiplex PCR reads, holding one entry per CDR3 protein. Of about 13,000 distinct CDR3 sequences listed, about 40% are singletons. By sample fraction, this clonotype is medium-sized. Its cognate antigen is unknown. Peripheral blood genomic DNA, not sorted cells or RNA, was the template. The V end was cut by 6 bases, the J end by 5 bases, with 11 bases between. Germline loops: CDR1 LNHNV, CDR2 YYDKDF (reference sequence). CDR3 length: 13 residues. This sequence joins TRBV15 and TRBJ2-1; D remains ambiguous. The sequenced sample consisted of blood. The source is a human donor in good health. The donor label of this sample is uncertain. The CDR3 coding sequence is TGTGCCACCAGGAACCGGACCCACAATGAGCAGTTCTTC. It specifies CATRNRTHNEQFF.